The 10 T cell receptor beta chains reported below all come from one sample, sequenced in a study of cytomegalovirus exposure and HLA in healthy donors. Vbeta (60) and Jbeta (13) primers were used in the PCR. The method was immunoSEQ multiplex PCR; TCRdb's version includes in-frame clones alone and lacks a portion of them. The profile shows 150,000 to 200,000 clones, 75% to 85% of them singletons. Sequenced input: PBMCs. These receptors came from a girl aged 2 to 10 in good health and CMV-seropositive.

This rearrangement joins TRBV4-1 to TRBJ2-1, with D perhaps TRBD1 (6 bases). The V end was cut by 2 bases, the J end by 11 bases, with 13 bases between. The CDR3 length is 13 residues. Germline values: CDR1 MGHRA, CDR2 YSYEKL. The CDR3 nucleotides read TGCGCCAGCAGCCAACTTACAGGGTCTAAGCAGTTCTTC. It is translated as CASSQLTGSKQFF.

This chain connects TRBV10-3 to TRBJ2-7; D perhaps matches TRBD1 (5 bases). Trimming cost V 6 bases and J 0 bases, with 9 bases left between them. The CDR3 length is 13 residues. Looked up from germline, CDR1 is ENHRY and CDR2 is SYGVKD. CDR3 sequence reads: CAIRDTGSYEQYF. CDR3 bases: TGTGCCATCAGGGACACGGGCTCCTACGAGCAGTACTTC.

This chain uses TRBV2 with TRBJ1-1; D gene ambiguous. The CDR3 contains 12 residues. V was trimmed by 2 bases and J by 4 bases, leaving 5 bases between them. CDR1 is SNHLY, CDR2 FYNNEI, per germline. The CDR3 region has the DNA TGTGCCAGCAGTGAATGGAGCACTGAAGCTTTCTTT. Translating gives CASSEWSTEAFF.

V gene TRBV19 combines with J gene TRBJ2-1; 10 bases align to TRBD2. Germline-derived CDR1 and CDR2 are LNHDA and SQIVND (reference sequence). This CDR3 contains 18 residues. Trimming removed 10 bases from V and 0 bases from J; junction bases left unmatched: 15. The CDR3: CATTTVGLAASSYNEQFF. CDR3 DNA sequence: TGTGCCACCACCACCGTAGGACTAGCGGCGAGCTCCTACAATGAGCAGTTCTTC.

The rearrangement joins TRBV7-8 to TRBJ1-2; D is undetermined. CDR1 and CDR2 (germline): SGHVS, FQNEAQ. V lost 3 bases and J lost 4, with 9 bases in between. The CDR3 has 13 amino acids. The CDR3 loop reads CASSFWHIYGYTF. CDR3 coding DNA: TGTGCCAGCAGCTTTTGGCATATCTATGGCTACACCTTC. Full variable domain (rest looked up from reference TRBV7-8 and TRBJ1-2): GAGVSQSPRYKVAKRGQDVALRCDPISGHVSLFWYQQALGQGPEFLTYFQNEAQLDKSGLPSDRFFAERPEGSVSTLKIQRTQQEDSAVYLCASSFWHIYGYTFGSGTRLTVV.

The gene calls are TRBV18 and TRBJ2-1; D is possibly TRBD2 (7 bases). The CDR3 length is 15 residues. In germline, CDR1 is KGHSH, CDR2 LQKENI. The V gene lost 2 bases and the J gene lost 7 bases, with 15 bases spanning the gap. The CDR3 DNA follows: TGTGCCAGCTCACCAAGCGGACTAGGGGGTAATGAGCAGTTCTTC. Protein sequence: CASSPSGLGGNEQFF.

The genes are TRBV25-1 and TRBJ1-5; a weak D match, TRBD1 (6 bases). The CDR3 length is 14 residues. Trimming cost V 2 bases and J 3 bases, with 8 bases left between them. CDR1 MGHDK and CDR2 SYGVNS come from the germline V gene. The CDR3 sequence is CASSEQGPNQPQHF. The DNA for the CDR3 is TGTGCCAGCAGTGAACAGGGGCCCAATCAGCCCCAGCATTTT. The entire variable domain, with the rest obtained from reference TRBV25-1 and TRBJ1-5, is as follows: EADIYQTPRYLVIGTGKKITLECSQTMGHDKMYWYQQDPGMELHLIHYSYGVNSTEKGDLSSESTVSRIRTEHFPLTLESARPSHTSQYLCASSEQGPNQPQHFGDGTRLSIL.

The genes are TRBV29-1 and TRBJ1-5; 8 bases are a match to TRBD1. Germline V gives CDR1 SQVTM, CDR2 ANQGSEA. This CDR3 has 14 amino acids. Trimming took 6 bases from V and 3 from J; bases not matched to a gene: 7. CDR3 protein: CSVLSGGNNQPQHF. CDR3 DNA sequence: TGCAGCGTACTGTCAGGGGGCAACAATCAGCCCCAGCATTTT.

This clone was observed a few times. J is TRBJ1-3 and V is TRBV5-6; D remains unclear. V was clipped by 3 bases and J by 1 base, with 8 bases between them. This CDR3 is built from 14 residues. Per the germline V gene, CDR1 is SGHDT and CDR2 is YYEEEE. The CDR3 sequence is CASSSRRSGNTIYF. CDR3 nucleotide sequence: TGTGCCAGCAGCTCGAGGAGATCTGGAAACACCATATATTTT.

V and J are TRBV11-2 and TRBJ1-4, with D tentatively TRBD1 (6 bases). CDR3 size: 16 residues. CDR1 is SGHAT and CDR2 is FQNNGV in the germline V gene. The germline V and J ends were trimmed by 1 base and 8 bases, with 17 bases remaining between them. As DNA, the CDR3 is TGTGCCAGCAGCTTAGGCTACAGGGATTCTGGGGAAAAACTGTTTTTT. It yields the protein CASSLGYRDSGEKLFF.